The 24 T cell receptor beta chains given below trace back to one sample, sequenced in a study of blood T cell repertoires in COVID-19. Profiling relied on immunoSEQ multiplex PCR, and the TCRdb table lists in-frame clones only, not all of them. The sample includes 80,000 to 100,000 clones, 87% seen only once; the top ten take about 5%. The sample consisted of peripheral blood. These receptor sequences come from a man between 65 and 85 years old with acute or convalescent COVID-19.

The chain joins TRBV6-5 to TRBJ1-1; D perhaps matches TRBD1 (6 bases). The CDR3 has 12 amino acids. Germline lookup yields CDR1 MNHEY and CDR2 SVGAGI. V was cut by 4 bases and J by 5 bases, with 8 bases left in between. The CDR3 nucleotides are TGTGCCAGCAGTTCAACAGGGACTGAAGCTTTCTTT. Translated: CASSSTGTEAFF.

V gene TRBV19 combines with J gene TRBJ1-6, with 12 bases lining up with TRBD1. Germline-derived CDR1 and CDR2 are LNHDA and SQIVND (reference sequence). V shed 4 bases, J shed 12 bases, and the junction held 10 bases outside the gene matches. This CDR3 contains 16 residues. The chain's CDR3 is CASSTGTGGLGGPLHF. As DNA, the CDR3 is TGTGCCAGTAGTACCGGGACAGGGGGCTTAGGAGGACCCCTCCACTTT.

This clone was found once. The CDR3 coding sequence is TGTGCCAGCAGCTTACCGGGGGTTAAGGAAAAACTGTTTTTT. Amino acid sequence: CASSLPGVKEKLFF. J is TRBJ1-4 and V is TRBV5-6, with D maybe TRBD1 (5 bases). Germline CDR1 is SGHDT and CDR2 is YYEEEE. With 2 bases removed from V and 8 bases from J, the gap between germline ends came to 13 bases. CDR3 length: 14 residues.

The chain links TRBV28 to TRBJ1-1; maybe TRBD1 (5 bases). The CDR3 has 15 residues. Between the trimmed V and J ends, which lost 6 bases and 0 bases, there was a span of 14 bases. Germline CDR1 reads MDHEN; CDR2 reads SYDVKM. DNA of the CDR3: TGTGCCAGCAGCCCCTCCGGGGGACTGAACACTGAAGCTTTCTTT. Translated, it gives CASSPSGGLNTEAFF.

DNA of the CDR3: TGTGCCAGCTCACCGCCGACAGTTCCAAAACTGTTTTTT. It codes for CASSPPTVPKLFF. This chain links TRBV18 with TRBJ1-4, with a possible D match to TRBD1 (5 bases). Germline CDR1 and CDR2: KGHSH and LQKENI. The CDR3 runs to 13 residues. Trimming removed 3 bases at V and 10 bases at J, with 12 bases between.

This chain links TRBV9 with TRBJ1-1; D remains ambiguous. The length of the CDR3 is 14 residues. The germline gives CDR1 SGDLS, CDR2 YYNGEE. The V and J ends lost 0 bases and 3 bases respectively, with 9 bases between them. The CDR3 DNA reads TGTGCCAGCAGCGTAGCCAGTACCGACACTGAAGCTTTCTTT. Translating gives CASSVASTDTEAFF.

The chain couples TRBV5-1 to TRBJ2-5; D may be TRBD2 (5 bases). The CDR3 runs 14 residues. The ends were cut back, 1 base at V and 5 bases at J, with 12 bases in the middle. Germline assignment: CDR1 SGHRS and CDR2 YFSETQ. This CDR3 reads CASSLRGIRETQYF. DNA for the CDR3: TGCGCCAGCAGCTTGCGGGGAATAAGGGAGACCCAGTACTTC.

This chain connects TRBV19 to TRBJ2-5, with 8 bases identical to TRBD2. This CDR3 is built from 18 residues. With V trimmed by 4 bases and J by 4 bases, 17 bases remained unmatched. Germline CDR1 and CDR2: LNHDA and SQIVND (reference sequence). CDR3 amino acids: CASSTTHSAGGRLETQYF. DNA of the CDR3: TGTGCCAGTAGTACAACCCACTCCGCGGGGGGTAGGCTAGAGACCCAGTACTTC.

This clone was found once. V and J are TRBV7-9 and TRBJ2-2; 9 nucleotides align to TRBD1. Germline CDR1 reads SEHNR; CDR2 reads FQNEAQ (reference sequence). This CDR3 is 16 amino acids long. V shed 1 base, J shed 4 bases, and the junction held 4 bases outside the gene matches. The CDR3 DNA reads TGTGCCAGCAGCTTAGAGGGGACAGGGCCCACCGGGGAGCTGTTTTTT. This codes for CASSLEGTGPTGELFF. Filled out from reference TRBV7-9 and TRBJ2-2, the complete variable domain reads DTGVSQNPRHKITKRGQNVTFRCDPISEHNRLYWYRQTLGQGPEFLTYFQNEAQLEKSRLLSDRFSAERPKGSFSTLEIQRTEQGDSAMYLCASSLEGTGPTGELFFGEGSRLTVL.

The chain is built from TRBV14 and TRBJ2-3; 9 positions agree with TRBD2. The trim removed 0 bases at V and 2 bases at J, leaving 9 bases unmatched. CDR1 is SGHDN, CDR2 FVKESK, per germline. CDR3 length: 18 amino acids. DNA of the CDR3: TGTGCCAGCAGCCAAGATCAGCTAGCGGGACCCCCCACAGATACGCAGTATTTT. Its protein is CASSQDQLAGPPTDTQYF.

The chain joins TRBV2 to TRBJ1-1; D gene ambiguous. V was shortened by 7 bases and J by 4 bases, with 22 bases between the two germline ends. The V gene's germline CDR1 is SNHLY and CDR2 FYNNEI. The CDR3 runs 16 residues. The CDR3 loop reads CASTPRSGSLLTEAFF. In nucleotides, the CDR3 is TGTGCCAGCACTCCCAGAAGTGGGAGCCTTCTCACTGAAGCTTTCTTT.

The rearrangement uses TRBV5-6 and TRBJ2-3; D is perhaps TRBD1 (6 bases). The CDR3 loop spans 16 amino acids. Germline V gives CDR1 SGHDT, CDR2 YYEEEE. Trimming stripped 3 bases from V and 5 bases from J, with 19 bases between. The CDR3 sequence is CASSSLVDRLVDTQYF. The CDR3 DNA reads as TGTGCCAGCAGCTCGCTAGTCGACAGGCTCGTAGATACGCAGTATTTT.

This clone showed up just a few times. CDR3 sequence (DNA): TGTGCCAGCTCACCCCTCACAGGGGACGGCGATTCACCCCTCCACTTT. Amino acid sequence: CASSPLTGDGDSPLHF. J is TRBJ1-6 and V is TRBV18; TRBD1 matches at 7 bases. The CDR3 has 16 amino acids. V lost 3 bases, J lost 8 bases, and 10 bases stayed unmatched. Germline V CDR1 and CDR2: KGHSH, LQKENI. The whole variable domain, filled in from reference TRBV18 and TRBJ1-6, reads NAGVMQNPRHLVRRRGQEARLRCSPMKGHSHVYWYRQLPEEGLKFMVYLQKENIIDESGMPKERFSAEFPKEGPSILRIQQVVRGDSAAYFCASSPLTGDGDSPLHFGNGTRLTVT.

This clone turned up a few times. The chain couples TRBV6-5 to TRBJ1-5; 7 bases fit TRBD1. V gave up 6 bases and J gave up 5 bases; unmatched junction bases: 10. The CDR3 has 15 amino acids. Germline V lookup: CDR1 MNHEY, CDR2 SVGAGI. CDR3 in DNA: TGTGCCAGCAGAGATAGGGGGCTTGGGGATCAGCCCCAGCATTTT. Its translation: CASRDRGLGDQPQHF.

The rearrangement uses TRBV11-2 and TRBJ1-2, with TRBD1 matching over 8 bases. The germline V gene encodes CDR1 SGHAT and CDR2 FQNNGV. The CDR3 runs 14 residues. V lost 2 bases to trimming and J lost 4 bases; unmatched junction nucleotides: 3. The CDR3 DNA sequence: TGTGCCAGCAGCTTACCCGGACAGGGCTATGGCTACACCTTC. It specifies CASSLPGQGYGYTF.

This chain joins TRBV5-4 and TRBJ1-2; possible D gene TRBD1, 6 bases. The CDR3 spans 16 residues. V was shortened by 4 bases and J by 4 bases, with 20 bases between the two germline ends. Germline CDR1 and CDR2: SGHNT and YYREEE (reference sequence). CDR3 protein: CASSVLRGEGGYGYTF. In nucleotides, the CDR3 is TGTGCCAGCAGCGTTCTCAGGGGTGAAGGGGGCTATGGCTACACCTTC. The variable domain in full, with the rest retrieved from reference TRBV5-4 and TRBJ1-2, is ETGVTQSPTHLIKTRGQQVTLRCSSQSGHNTVSWYQQALGQGPQFIFQYYREEENGRGNFPPRFSGLQFPNYSSELNVNALELDDSALYLCASSVLRGEGGYGYTFGSGTRLTVV.

V usage is TRBV5-1 and J usage is TRBJ1-1, with D possibly TRBD1 on 6 matching bases. The ends were cut back, 4 bases at V and 1 base at J, with 26 bases in the middle. The CDR3 sequence is 19 residues long. Germline V lookup: CDR1 SGHRS, CDR2 YFSETQ. The CDR3 region has the DNA TGCGCCAGCAGCCTTGGAATCCGAGTAGTTTGGGACAAGAACACTGAAGCTTTCTTT. It yields the protein CASSLGIRVVWDKNTEAFF.

This clone was detected once. The chain is built from TRBV2 and TRBJ1-4, with TRBD1 as a possible D gene (5 bases). The CDR3 totals 17 residues. Germline assignment: CDR1 SNHLY and CDR2 FYNNEI. Trimming took off 6 bases at V and 8 bases at J, with 25 bases between the two ends. The CDR3 region has the DNA TGTGCCAGCAGCTCAAAAGGTGGTGGGGCACGGTGGGAAAAACTGTTTTTT. Translating gives CASSSKGGGARWEKLFF. Full variable domain (outside the CDR3, taken from reference TRBV2 and TRBJ1-4): EPEVTQTPSHQVTQMGQEVILRCVPISNHLYFYWYRQILGQKVEFLVSFYNNEISEKSEIFDDQFSVERPDGSNFTLKIRSTKLEDSAMYFCASSSKGGGARWEKLFFGSGTQLSVL.

This clone showed up just once. This chain connects TRBV4-2 to TRBJ1-5, with D possibly matching TRBD1 (6 bases). Trimming took off 0 bases at V and 4 bases at J, with 13 bases between the two ends. The CDR3 length is 16 residues. Germline loops: CDR1 LGHNA, CDR2 YNFKEQ. The CDR3, as DNA: TGTGCCAGCAGCCAAGATAGGTCCGGGACAAATCAGCCCCAGCATTTT. Its protein product is CASSQDRSGTNQPQHF.

The chain couples TRBV2 to TRBJ1-5, with D possibly matching TRBD1 (5 bases). There are 14 residues in the CDR3. Trimming left V 3 bases short and J 7 bases short, with 13 bases between. Germline values: CDR1 SNHLY, CDR2 FYNNEI. The CDR3 reads CASSDNSREQPQHF. In DNA form, the CDR3 reads TGTGCCAGCAGTGATAATTCCAGGGAACAGCCCCAGCATTTT.

The genes are TRBV21-1 and TRBJ1-2; the table gives TRBD1 as D, unverified against the DNA. TRBV21-1 is deemed a pseudogene. This CDR3 is built from 15 residues. In DNA, the CDR3 is TGTGCCAGCAGCAAAGCAACAGGGGCATGCTATGGCTACACCTTC. It is translated as CASSKATGACYGYTF.

The V call is TRBV30, the J call TRBJ2-4, with TRBD1 matching over 8 bases. With 2 bases clipped from V and 5 bases from J, the junction kept 5 bases outside the gene matches. The CDR3 extends over 14 amino acids. Germline loops: CDR1 GTSNPN, CDR2 SVGIG (reference sequence). Here the CDR3 reads CAWSPRGRENIQYF. CDR3 sequence (DNA): TGTGCCTGGAGTCCCAGGGGGCGGGAAAACATTCAGTACTTC.

The V gene is TRBV18, the J gene TRBJ2-3; 13 bases are shared with TRBD2. With V trimmed by 1 base and J by 1 base, 2 bases remained unmatched. The CDR3 is 17 amino acids. CDR1 is KGHSH and CDR2 is LQKENI in the germline V gene. The CDR3 here is CASSPLGTSGGTDTQYF. The CDR3 nucleotides read TGTGCCAGCTCACCACTAGGGACTAGCGGGGGCACAGATACGCAGTATTTT. Full variable domain (remainder filled in from reference TRBV18 and TRBJ2-3): NAGVMQNPRHLVRRRGQEARLRCSPMKGHSHVYWYRQLPEEGLKFMVYLQKENIIDESGMPKERFSAEFPKEGPSILRIQQVVRGDSAAYFCASSPLGTSGGTDTQYFGPGTRLTVL.

The J gene is TRBJ1-2, the V gene TRBV28; a possible D gene is TRBD1 (6 bases). Deletions cut 6 bases from V and 1 base from J, with 9 bases between. CDR1 and CDR2 (germline): MDHEN, SYDVKM. There are 13 residues in the CDR3. The CDR3 reads CASSTDSNYGYTF. As DNA, the CDR3 is TGTGCCAGCAGCACGGACAGTAACTATGGCTACACCTTC.